The entry below describes one TCR beta chain. Antigen unknown. Treatment in this sample: 15 to 20 received Ad26.COV2.S at low or high dose, single or two shots; roughly five received placebo; per-sample allocation not given. Material that was analyzed had been drawn on day 63 after the first vaccine or placebo injection. Donor was an adult aged 18-55 years in Boston. These data originate in a study of Ad26.COV2.S vaccination and SARS-CoV-2 variants. Study as a whole: In the COV1001 trial, the donor was in the Ad26.COV2.S arm.

Profiled with immunoSEQ multiplex PCR; TCRdb holds only in-frame clones, not every one. The sample holds over 400,000 clones, roughly 90% seen once. General study points: Total T cell responses, in the TCR breadth and depth analyses, may have been underestimated.

The sequencing here drew on peripheral blood, taken in a trial of Ad26.COV2.S vaccine versus placebo. This sequence was found in a person between 18 and 59 years old who received the Ad26.COV2.S COVID-19 vaccine or a placebo.

The CDR3 protein is CASSTDRVKMNTEAFF. The CDR3 DNA reads TGTGCCAGTAGTACGGATCGCGTAAAGATGAACACTGAAGCTTTCTTT. The V gene is TRBV19, the J gene TRBJ1-1; no clear D gene. CDR1 is LNHDA, CDR2 SQIVND, per germline (reference sequence). The V end lost 4 bases, the J end lost 0 bases, and 15 bases lay between the germline ends. This CDR3 region has 16 residues.